This T cell receptor beta chain was identified in a study of blood T cell repertoires in COVID-19. This clone has just a few counts. The CDR3 totals 15 residues. Per germline, CDR1 MNHEY and CDR2 SMNVEV (reference sequence). V shed 2 bases, J shed 2 bases, and the junction held 6 bases outside the gene matches. Sequencing was performed with immunoSEQ multiplex PCR; in TCRdb, only in-frame clones are kept and a portion is missing. The profile shows tens of thousands of clones, approximately 89% of them singletons. The TCR was taken from a man in his fifties with acute or convalescent COVID-19. The sample consisted of peripheral blood. The chain has TRBV27 and TRBJ2-7; 7 positions match TRBD1. As DNA, the CDR3 is TGTGCCAGCAGTTTAAAGCCGGGACAGACCTACGAGCAGTACTTC. Protein sequence: CASSLKPGQTYEQYF.